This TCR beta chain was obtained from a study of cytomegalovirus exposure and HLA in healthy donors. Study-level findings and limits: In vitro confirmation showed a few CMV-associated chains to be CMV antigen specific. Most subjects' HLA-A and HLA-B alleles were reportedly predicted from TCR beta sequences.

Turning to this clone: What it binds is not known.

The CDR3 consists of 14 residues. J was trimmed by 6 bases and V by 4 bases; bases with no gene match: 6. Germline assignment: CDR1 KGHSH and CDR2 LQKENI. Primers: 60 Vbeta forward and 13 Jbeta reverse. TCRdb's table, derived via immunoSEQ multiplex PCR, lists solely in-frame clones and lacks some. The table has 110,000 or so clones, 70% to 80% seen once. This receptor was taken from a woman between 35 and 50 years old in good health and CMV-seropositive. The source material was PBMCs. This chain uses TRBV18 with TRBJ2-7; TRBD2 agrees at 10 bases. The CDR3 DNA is TGTGCCAGCTCACGGGAGCGGGAGGGAATCGAGCAGTACTTC. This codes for CASSREREGIEQYF.